This T cell receptor beta chain was identified during a study of blood T cell repertoires in COVID-19. TCRdb's table, derived via immunoSEQ multiplex PCR, lists solely in-frame clones and lacks some. The sample records about 360,000 clones, 87% being singletons. Germline values: CDR1 SGHDN, CDR2 FVKESK. Trimming took off 6 bases at V and 3 bases at J, with 12 bases between the two ends. This CDR3 has 13 amino acids. The TCR was taken from a man aged 25-45 years who had recovered from COVID-19. Input material: PBMCs or T cells enriched from blood (not recorded which). V gene TRBV14 combines with J gene TRBJ2-7; D gene uncertain. CDR3 amino acids: CASSPPSLYEQYF. CDR3 bases: TGTGCCAGCAGTCCCCCCTCACTCTACGAGCAGTACTTC.